This TCR beta chain comes out of a study of vaccination effects on CD4 cells after COVID-19. The study's findings and limits: Both infection-induced and vaccine-induced clones contracted markedly at late post-vaccination timepoints.

Using viral peptide pools, the ViraFEST assay grew out antigen-specific CD4+ T cells prior to sequencing. Researchers isolated CD4+ T cells once roughly ten days of culture had elapsed. It was two doses of either the BNT162b2 or mRNA-1273 vaccine that participants received. Both day 3 and day 7 saw half the medium replaced with IL-2 medium. As for this clone: Its specificity is not known.

Method: immunoSEQ multiplex PCR; TCRdb's copy keeps in-frame clones and lacks some. The data hold approximately 16,000 clones, with almost 70% observed a single time. The germline V and J ends were trimmed by 6 bases and 5 bases, with 14 bases remaining between them. The CDR3 totals 14 residues. Germline assignment: CDR1 LGHDT and CDR2 YNNKEL (reference sequence). The TCR comes from a human donor who received a COVID-19 vaccine. The chain is built from TRBV3-1 (or the pseudogene TRBV3-2) and TRBJ2-1; D is possibly TRBD1 (6 bases). The specimen comprised CD4+ T cells from PBMCs cultured with SARS-CoV-2 spike peptides, sampled after COVID-19 vaccination. CDR3 in amino acids: CASSPTQGNNEQFF. CDR3 coding DNA: TGTGCCAGCAGTCCGACACAGGGCAACAATGAGCAGTTCTTC.